A selection of T cell receptor beta chains follows, all from one sample in a study of blood T cell repertoires in COVID-19. The data were produced by immunoSEQ multiplex PCR, yet TCRdb's version contains in-frame clones alone and is incomplete. The sample lists 99,000 or so clones; roughly nine tenths were seen once. The sequenced material came from peripheral blood. These receptor sequences come from a human donor in a cohort sampled during active COVID-19. Each CDR3 is given with its conserved first and last residue. The D gene is left open where the match is weak. Not every row has a clone size; where given, it reads once, few, many or a size class.

TRBV28	.	TRBJ2-5	TRBD2	TGTGCCAGCAGCTTAGGATGGCCTAGCGGGAGAGGAAGGCAAGAGACCCAGTACTTC	CASSLGWPSGRGRQETQYF
TRBV28	.	TRBJ1-4	TRBD1	TGTGCCAGCAGCCCCGACAGGGGGCCTAATGAAAAACTGTTTTTT	CASSPDRGPNEKLFF
TRBV3-1/TRBV3-2	.	TRBJ2-2	.	TGTGCCAGCAGCCAATATCTAGGGGAAAACACCGGGGAGCTGTTTTTT	CASSQYLGENTGELFF
TRBV5-4	once	TRBJ2-5	TRBD2	TGTGCCAGCAGCCAGACTAGCGGACGCCAAGAGACCCAGTACTTC	CASSQTSGRQETQYF
TRBV15	.	TRBJ2-5	.	TGTGCCACCAGTGGAGGGAGAGGGGAGACCCAGTACTTC	CATSGGRGETQYF
TRBV27	.	TRBJ2-3	.	TGTGCCAGCAGTTTAGGGCTCTCCACAGATACGCAGTATTTT	CASSLGLSTDTQYF
TRBV28	.	TRBJ1-5	TRBD1	TGTGCCAGCAGCCCCACCTCGGACAGGGCAAGTAGGCCCCAGCATTTT	CASSPTSDRASRPQHF
TRBV5-6	.	TRBJ1-2	.	TGTGCCAGCAGCTTAAGACTCAACTATGGCTACACCTTC	CASSLRLNYGYTF
TRBV3-1/TRBV3-2	.	TRBJ2-2	.	TGTGCCAGCAGCCAAGAACAGCCCACCGGGGAGCTGTTTTTT	CASSQEQPTGELFF
TRBV6-6	.	TRBJ1-1	.	TGTGCCAGCAGTTACATGGCAGGATGGTTGAACACTGAAGCTTTCTTT	CASSYMAGWLNTEAFF
TRBV7-2	.	TRBJ2-4	.	TGTGCCAGCAGCTTCTTCGGGGGTTCGGTCAAAAACATTCAGTACTTC	CASSFFGGSVKNIQYF
TRBV7-3	.	TRBJ2-2	.	TGTGCCAGCAGCCCACGGGACTTTACCGGGGAGCTGTTTTTT	CASSPRDFTGELFF
TRBV7-9	.	TRBJ2-2	TRBD1	TGTGCCAGCAGCGCAGACAGGGCCGGGGAGCTGTTTTTT	CASSADRAGELFF
TRBV9	.	TRBJ2-3	TRBD2	TGTGCCAGCAGCGTACGGCGGGAGGGTGATACGCAGTATTTT	CASSVRREGDTQYF
TRBV12-3/TRBV12-4	.	TRBJ1-2	.	TGTGCCAGCAGTTCCGTCTCTAACTATGGCTACACCTTC	CASSSVSNYGYTF
TRBV5-1	.	TRBJ2-7	.	TGCGCCAGCAGATCGGCACAGGGTACCTACGAGCAGTACTTC	CASRSAQGTYEQYF
TRBV3-1/TRBV3-2	.	TRBJ2-7	.	TGTGCCAGCAGCCGACTAGGCCTTGAACCGTACTTC	CASSRLGLEPYF
TRBV7-2	.	TRBJ2-5	TRBD1	TGTGCCAGCAGCTTAGATGAAGAACAGGGGCGGAGAGCCCAGTACTTC	CASSLDEEQGRRAQYF
TRBV28	.	TRBJ2-7	TRBD2	TGTGCCAGCAGTTTCGATTGGACTAGTCGTAGCTACGAGCAGTACTTC	CASSFDWTSRSYEQYF
TRBV6-2/TRBV6-3	.	TRBJ2-3	.	TGTGCCAGCAGCCACGTGGCGGGGGCTAGCACAGATACGCAGTATTTT	CASSHVAGASTDTQYF
TRBV5-4	few	TRBJ2-7	TRBD1	TGTGCCAGCAGCCTCGACAGGGTAACCTACGAGCAGTACTTC	CASSLDRVTYEQYF
TRBV18	.	TRBJ2-7	.	TGTGCCAGCTCACCGCCGACAGGTCGGTCACCCGTCGCTTTCCACGAGCAGTACTTC	CASSPPTGRSPVAFHEQYF
TRBV5-6	.	TRBJ2-3	.	TGTGCCAGCAGCTTAAGACAGGAATACACAGATACGCAGTATTTT	CASSLRQEYTDTQYF
TRBV28	.	TRBJ1-2	TRBD1	TGTGCCAGCAGTGCGTATAGAACAGGGGGCGGCTATGGCTACACCTTC	CASSAYRTGGGYGYTF
TRBV30	.	TRBJ2-3	.	TGTGCCTGGAGTGCGATGGGAGAGGTAAAAGATACGCAGTATTTT	CAWSAMGEVKDTQYF
TRBV28	few	TRBJ2-7	TRBD2	TGTGCCAGCATTGGGACTAGCGACCTCAGCTCCTACGAGCAGTACTTC	CASIGTSDLSSYEQYF
TRBV5-1	.	TRBJ2-7	TRBD1	TGCGCCAGCAACGGGGACAGGGACCACGAGCAGTACTTC	CASNGDRDHEQYF